This record looks at one T cell receptor beta chain sequence and its context. This entry belongs to a study of blood T cell repertoires in COVID-19. The CDR3 has 15 residues. Trimming pared 6 bases from V and 2 bases from J, leaving 14 bases between. Looked up from germline, CDR1 is ENHRY and CDR2 is SYGVKD. Produced via immunoSEQ multiplex PCR; TCRdb's table is partial and in-frame only. Here the sample spans a few hundred thousand clones, roughly 80% being singletons. Sample: PBMCs or T cells enriched from blood (not recorded which). V and J are TRBV10-3 and TRBJ2-1; D is possibly TRBD2 (5 bases). The receptor was isolated from a woman in her 50s who had recovered from COVID-19. The CDR3 loop is CAIREMRGPYNEQFF. CDR3 nucleotides: TGTGCCATCAGGGAAATGAGAGGGCCCTACAATGAGCAGTTCTTC.